The T cell receptor (beta chain) described here comes from a study of T-cell memory formation after mild COVID-19. Study details: TCR clusters were largely donor specific.

This CDR3 has 13 amino acids. Germline CDR1 MNHEY, CDR2 SVGAGI. V lost 6 bases and J 3 bases, leaving 9 bases between the germline ends. On this clonotype: Its antigen is not known.

Findings and limits, study-wide: While clones contracting from day 15 to 85 were balanced between CD4 and CD8, later expanders leaned CD4+. Cross-reactive memory apparently joined, as some responding clones appeared in pre-infection memory.

TCRdb ran MiXCR on the 5' RACE reads and lists one entry per CDR3 protein. Of about 100,000 distinct CDR3 sequences in the sample, around 15% were seen once. The genes are TRBV6-5 and TRBJ1-5; D uncertain. Source material: PBMCs or a T cell subset sorted from them (not recorded which). This TCR was sampled from a man aged 18 to 30 who had mild COVID-19 (a few samples of this study predate the infection). Cell type and time point are not known. CDR3 bases: TGTGCCAGCAGCCTCGGAGACAATCAGCCCCAGCATTTT. Residues: CASSLGDNQPQHF.